This T cell receptor (beta chain) came from a study of T cells in Graves' hyperthyroidism and ophthalmopathy. The germline gives CDR1 ENHRY, CDR2 SYGVKD. The length of the CDR3 is 13 residues. Trimming cost V 3 bases and J 0 bases, with 6 bases left between them. A single count supports this clonotype. There were TCR beta CDR3 regions amplified from RNA transcripts. Carried out on the TCR CDR3, a first-round RT-PCR used the HTBI primer set. TCRdb reprocessed the multiplex PCR reads via MiXCR and lists one record per CDR3 protein. Found here are 500,000 to 600,000 distinct CDR3 sequences, 46% of them singletons; the top ten hold 19%.

The TCR sequence derives from an adult woman with Graves' disease, either hyperthyroidism or ophthalmopathy (not recorded which). The V call is TRBV10-3, the J call TRBJ2-7; D is unclear. Sequenced material: peripheral blood or thyroid tissue (not recorded which). This CDR3 reads CAISDFGSYEQYF. The CDR3 coding sequence is TGTGCCATCAGTGATTTTGGCTCCTACGAGCAGTACTTC.